The entry that follows covers one TCR beta chain sequence. Its antigen is unknown. Individual cDNA molecules carried attached unique molecular identifiers. TCRdb analysed the 5' RACE reads with MiXCR anew, one entry per CDR3 protein. Of around 57,000 distinct CDR3 sequences listed, under 15% are singletons. This entry is derived from a study of early T cells in non-severe SARS-CoV-2 infection. At the level of the study: Sequencing used unsorted whole-blood bulk RNA, so chains lack pairing. Study-wide findings and caveats: There was a bias toward anti-spike CD8 responses in VDJdb matching, which missed private and CD4 specificities.

J was trimmed by 2 bases and V by 5 bases; bases with no gene match: 7. The CDR3 has 14 amino acids. The germline V gene has CDR1 DFQATT and CDR2 SNEGSKA (reference sequence). The sequence was collected from an adult who was a healthcare worker with PCR-confirmed SARS-CoV-2 infection or an uninfected control (not recorded which). Sequencing input: whole blood. The chain links TRBV20-1 to TRBJ2-7, with 9 bases fitting TRBD2. DNA for the CDR3: TGCAGTGCTCAGACCGGGACTAGCCCCTACGAGCAGTACTTC. Its protein product is CSAQTGTSPYEQYF.